This T cell receptor (beta chain) was sequenced for a study of blood T cell repertoires in COVID-19. The wider study: Sites across the United States, Italy and Spain contributed samples from acute and convalescent COVID-19. Sample material is recorded as cDNA or gDNA derived from T cells, B-cell-depleted T cells, or PBMCs.

In the authors' workflow: Scientists estimated how many nucleated cells there were by amplifying reference gene primers. The data were produced by immunoSEQ multiplex PCR, yet TCRdb's version contains in-frame clones alone and is incomplete. Clone size and V and J calls were adopted from that table, with D and trimming inferred from the DNA. This sample yields about 26,000 clones, of which over 70% are seen a single time; 45% to 60% belongs to the top ten. Trimming cost V 7 bases and J 3 bases, with 11 bases left between them. This CDR3 contains 13 residues. V usage is TRBV12-3 or TRBV12-4 and J usage is TRBJ2-3; tentative D call: TRBD1 (6 bases). The receptor comes from a middle-aged man with active or convalescent COVID-19. Sequenced: peripheral blood. The CDR3 DNA is TGTGCCAGCACCCACGGACAGACAGATACGCAGTATTTT. Translation: CASTHGQTDTQYF.